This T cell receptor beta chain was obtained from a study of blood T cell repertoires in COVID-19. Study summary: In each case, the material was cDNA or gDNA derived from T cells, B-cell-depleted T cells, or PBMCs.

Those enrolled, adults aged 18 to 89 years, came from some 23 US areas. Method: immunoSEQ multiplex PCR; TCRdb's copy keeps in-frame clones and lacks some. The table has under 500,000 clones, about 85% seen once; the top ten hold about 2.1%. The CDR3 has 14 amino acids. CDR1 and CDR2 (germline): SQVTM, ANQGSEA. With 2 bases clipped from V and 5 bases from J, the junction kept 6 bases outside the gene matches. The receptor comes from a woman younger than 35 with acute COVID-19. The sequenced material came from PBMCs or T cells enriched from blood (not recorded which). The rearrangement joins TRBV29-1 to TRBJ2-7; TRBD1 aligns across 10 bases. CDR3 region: CSVETGTGVHEQYF. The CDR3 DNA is TGCAGCGTTGAAACCGGGACAGGGGTCCACGAGCAGTACTTC.